Here is one TCR beta chain with its context. This clone was recorded a few times. The antigen it recognizes is unknown. Base qualities are missing; no much larger clone stands one base away. The CDR3 has 15 amino acids, counting the end cysteine and phenylalanine. CDR3 DNA only is kept here, 45 bases in frame from base 1. CDR1 and CDR2 are read off the germline V gene as ENHRY and SYGVKD. V is pruned by 7 bases and J by 7 bases, leaving 11 bases of the junction without a gene match. The data derive from a study of shared clonotypes between healthy human individuals (dated by TCRdb to the early 2020s). With respect to the entire study: The cohort included a few men and a couple of women between 18 and 49 years of age. Blood TCR repertoires of five healthy adults were deeply sequenced to estimate repertoire size and the extent of clonotype sharing between individuals. To increase sequencing depth and limit assay-specific biases, different laboratories used diverse techniques to prepare libraries and sequence TCR repertoires. For each donor, CD4 naive and CD4 memory were each run on three plates, CD8 naive on two plates, and CD8 memory on one plate. Each donor's leukapheresis produced roughly between roughly 0.85 and 9 billion PBMCs.

The donors were healthy, HIV-negative adults with no recently reported acute infections or vaccinations. Every donor was a Caucasian adult living in Nashville, Tennessee, USA. CD4+ T cells were enriched by magnetic negative selection, after which naive cells were positively selected on CD45RA and the negative fraction was taken as the memory subset. Blood was obtained by leukapheresis, after which PBMCs were separated by Ficoll-Histopaque density gradient centrifugation and cryopreserved in liquid nitrogen vapor phase. Analytical flow cytometry was used to check the purity and quantity of each magnetically sorted T cell population. Each sorted fraction had its genomic DNA isolated and then quantified by UV absorbance on a Nanodrop 2000c. TCR CDR3 regions were amplified from genomic DNA by multiplex PCR using the deep immunoSEQ assay. Extracted genomic DNA from each cell subset was distributed evenly across all wells of several immunoSEQ 96-well plates, and each plate was treated as a replicate. Each replicate PCR for sorted subsets received about 220 ng genomic DNA, equal to roughly 33,000 T cell genomes. Purified libraries were quantified with a Qubit 3.0 fluorometer, sized on a Bioanalyzer 2100, and re-quantified with the KAPA Library Quantification kit. Each immunoSEQ 96-well plate was sequenced on its own single-read 150-cycle Illumina NextSeq 550 flow cell. The study's own analysis went as follows. The immunoSEQ output contained only junctional sequences without quality scores, so filtering could not match that applied to full-length reads. Sequences were annotated with PyIR, a Python wrapper for IgBLAST v1.9, using IMGT germline references to assign V/J genes and CDR3. Reads were removed for weak V/J assignments (E-value above 1e-6), missing CDR3, stop codons, out-of-frame junctions, or ambiguous translated residues. V3J clonotypes were defined as sequences sharing an identical inferred V gene, J gene, and CDR3 amino acid sequence. To compute the percentage overlap between repertoires, the number of shared unique clonotypes was divided by the size of the smaller repertoire. Three approaches were used to assess repertoire richness: RTK rarefaction, the Chao1 estimator, and Recon v2.1 estimates of unobserved clonotypes. Generation probabilities for all TCRbeta clonotypes obtained by the gDNA method from a handful of donors were computed using OLGA. TCRdb carries this immuneACCESS record with in-frame sequences only. Its versions omit some clonotypes, under half of them owing to an unresolved V gene in the studies checked, with the rest unexplained. D and trimming were read from the DNA, whereas the V and J calls and clone size are those reported in that table. Counted in this sample were 950,000 to 1,200,000 clones; approximately 77% of them appeared once. The ten top clones hold about 0.89% of the sample.

The full study reports these points: Because the study included only a small number of donors, the genetic and exposure-history diversity represented was limited. Only blood was sampled, and tissue TCR repertoires likely differ from those in blood. Across four donors, around 5% of naive CD4, 3% to 4% of naive CD8, 2.3% of memory CD4, and 0.3% to 0.45% of memory CD8 clonotypes were shared. Clonotypes shared by all four sorted-subset donors showed higher generation probabilities than non-shared clonotypes. Pairwise subsampling led to the expectation that sequencing depth would affect the degree of clonotype sharing among donors. Estimated clonotype richness was generally larger for naive than for memory subsets. Incomplete sequencing was indicated by rarefaction of sorted-subset datasets, despite the large sequencing depth.

Sample: memory CD4+ T cells from PBMCs. The sample's cell subset or site label, decoded: CD45RA-negative fraction. The receptor chain draws on TRBV10-3 and TRBJ2-1; 9 bases in the middle match TRBD2. The sequence was collected from a man younger than 35 in good health. Some clones in this sample may be carry-over from other donors' samples. The CDR3 amino acid sequence is: CAIKNLAGVGNEQFF. The DNA is TGTGCCATCAAGAACTTAGCGGGAGTGGGAAATGAGCAGTTCTTC.